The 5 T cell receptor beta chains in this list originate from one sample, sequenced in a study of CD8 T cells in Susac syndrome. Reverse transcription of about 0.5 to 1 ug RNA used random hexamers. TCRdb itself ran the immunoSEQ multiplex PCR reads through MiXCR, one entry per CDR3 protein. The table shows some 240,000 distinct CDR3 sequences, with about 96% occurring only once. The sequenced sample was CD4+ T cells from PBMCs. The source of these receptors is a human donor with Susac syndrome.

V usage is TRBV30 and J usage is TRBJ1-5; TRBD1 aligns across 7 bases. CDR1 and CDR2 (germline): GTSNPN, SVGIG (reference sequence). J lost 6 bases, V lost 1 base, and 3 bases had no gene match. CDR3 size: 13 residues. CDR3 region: CAWSGAGGQPQHF. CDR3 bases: TGTGCCTGGAGTGGGGCAGGGGGTCAGCCCCAGCATTTT.

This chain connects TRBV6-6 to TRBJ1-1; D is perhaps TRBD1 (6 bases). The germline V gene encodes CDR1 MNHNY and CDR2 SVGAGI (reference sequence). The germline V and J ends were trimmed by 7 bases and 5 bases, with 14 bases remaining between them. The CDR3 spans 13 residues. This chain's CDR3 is CASTTGPSTEAFF. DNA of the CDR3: TGTGCCAGCACAACAGGGCCGAGTACTGAAGCTTTCTTT.

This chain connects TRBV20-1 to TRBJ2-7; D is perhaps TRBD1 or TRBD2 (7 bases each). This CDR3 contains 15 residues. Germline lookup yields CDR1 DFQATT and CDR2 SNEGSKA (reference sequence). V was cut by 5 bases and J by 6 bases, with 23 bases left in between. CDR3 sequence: CSARPPLGRDSEQYF. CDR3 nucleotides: TGCAGTGCTCGCCCCCCGCTGGGGAGGGACAGCGAGCAGTACTTC.

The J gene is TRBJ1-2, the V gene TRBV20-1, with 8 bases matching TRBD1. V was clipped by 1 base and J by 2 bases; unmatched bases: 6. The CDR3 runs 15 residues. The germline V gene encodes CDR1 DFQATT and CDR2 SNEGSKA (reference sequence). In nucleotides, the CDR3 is TGCAGTGCTAGAGTTGGGGCAGGGGGCAACTATGGCTACACCTTC. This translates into CSARVGAGGNYGYTF.

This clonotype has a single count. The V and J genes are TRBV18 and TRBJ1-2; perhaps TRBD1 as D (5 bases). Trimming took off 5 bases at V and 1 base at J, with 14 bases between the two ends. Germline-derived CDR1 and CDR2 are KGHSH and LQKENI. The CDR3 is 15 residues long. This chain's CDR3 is CASSKTPTDNYGYTF. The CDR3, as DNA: TGTGCCAGCTCAAAAACCCCGACAGATAACTATGGCTACACCTTC.